The 26 T cell receptor beta chains presented below share a single source sample, sequenced in a study of blood T cell repertoires in COVID-19. The repertoire was sequenced with immunoSEQ multiplex PCR; TCRdb's copy has only in-frame clones and lacks some. The sample consists of roughly 350,000 clones, around 85% of them appearing once. Sequenced: peripheral blood. The receptor set was obtained from a woman in her late teens or twenties with acute or convalescent COVID-19.

The rearrangement uses TRBV20-1 and TRBJ2-5, with TRBD1 matching over 9 bases. The CDR3 runs 15 residues. CDR1 and CDR2 (germline): DFQATT, SNEGSKA (reference sequence). Trimming at V came to 3 bases and at J to 5 bases, leaving 10 bases not matched to a gene. The CDR3: CSASGPGQGGETQYF. CDR3 nucleotides: TGCAGTGCTAGTGGCCCGGGACAGGGAGGCGAGACCCAGTACTTC.

The chain links TRBV7-2 to TRBJ2-2, with 8 bases fitting TRBD1. Trimming cost V 0 bases and J 3 bases; bases outside gene matches: 3. The CDR3 totals 16 residues. Germline CDR1 is SGHTA and CDR2 is FQGNSA. The CDR3 loop reads CASSLAAGGYTGELFF. The DNA for the CDR3 is TGTGCCAGCAGCTTAGCGGCAGGGGGCTACACCGGGGAGCTGTTTTTT. Using reference TRBV7-2 and TRBJ2-2 for the parts outside the CDR3, the full variable domain is GAGVSQSPSNKVTEKGKDVELRCDPISGHTALYWYRQSLGQGLEFLIYFQGNSAPDKSGLPSDRFSAERTGGSVSTLTIQRTQQEDSAVYLCASSLAAGGYTGELFFGEGSRLTVL.

The V gene is TRBV7-9, the J gene TRBJ2-3, with D possibly being TRBD1 (7 bases). The germline CDR1 and CDR2 sequences are SEHNR and FQNEAQ (reference sequence). The CDR3 totals 14 residues. V lost 5 bases and J lost 5, with 14 bases in between. Here the CDR3 DNA reads TGTGCCAGCAGCCTCGGCGGGACAGTAGATACGCAGTATTTT. Translation gives CASSLGGTVDTQYF.

The chain has TRBV5-6 and TRBJ1-3; 8 bases match TRBD1. The ends lost 3 bases at V and 0 bases at J; junction bases unmatched: 2. The CDR3 spans 15 residues. Germline loops: CDR1 SGHDT, CDR2 YYEEEE. Written as DNA, the CDR3 is TGTGCCAGCAGCTGGGGGACAGGCTCTGGAAACACCATATATTTT. This codes for CASSWGTGSGNTIYF.

This clone appeared once. This rearrangement joins TRBV6-2 or TRBV6-3 to TRBJ2-4; D is ambiguous. Trimming shortened V by 6 bases and J by 8 bases, and 8 bases separated the two germline ends. This CDR3 is 11 amino acids long. Germline CDR1 is MNHEY and CDR2 is SVGEGT. The CDR3: CASSNSDIQYF. CDR3 nucleotides: TGTGCCAGCAGCAACTCCGACATTCAGTACTTC.

This rearrangement joins TRBV2 to TRBJ1-1; 8 bases map to TRBD1. The CDR3 spans 15 residues. The trim removed 5 bases at V and 1 base at J, leaving 6 bases unmatched. Germline assignment: CDR1 SNHLY and CDR2 FYNNEI. CDR3: CASSPGTGKNTEAFF. The CDR3 nucleotides read TGTGCCAGCAGTCCCGGGACAGGCAAGAACACTGAAGCTTTCTTT.

This sequence joins TRBV15 and TRBJ1-5; TRBD1 matches 7 bases. The junction had 17 bases not matched to a gene; V was cut back by 5 bases and J by 4 bases. The V gene's germline CDR1 is LNHNV and CDR2 YYDKDF (reference sequence). CDR3 length: 18 amino acids. CDR3 in amino acids: CATSGVPGQTSLNQPQHF. The CDR3 DNA reads TGTGCCACCAGCGGTGTCCCGGGACAGACTTCACTAAATCAGCCCCAGCATTTT.

This clone was seen only once. The rearrangement joins TRBV24-1 to TRBJ1-4, with TRBD1 matching over 7 bases. V gave up 3 bases and J gave up 3 bases; unmatched junction bases: 3. Germline CDR1 KGHDR, CDR2 SFDVKD. The CDR3 is 15 amino acids. CDR3 bases: TGTGCCACCAGTGATGCCGGGACAGCTAATGAAAAACTGTTTTTT. It encodes CATSDAGTANEKLFF.

There are a few counts of this clone. The chain uses TRBV6-6 and TRBJ1-1, with 8 nucleotides matching TRBD1. The CDR3 is made up of 16 amino acids. CDR1 MNHNY and CDR2 SVGAGI come from the germline V gene (reference sequence). V shed 5 bases, J shed 7 bases, and the junction held 15 bases outside the gene matches. The CDR3 here is CASSHTLGQGGGEAFF. The CDR3, as DNA: TGTGCCAGCAGTCACACTCTAGGACAGGGAGGTGGTGAAGCTTTCTTT.

This chain joins TRBV6-5 and TRBJ2-1; 11 bases line up with TRBD2. The V gene end was trimmed by 7 bases and the J gene end by 4 bases; junction bases not matched to a gene: 3. This CDR3 has 14 residues. Germline loops: CDR1 MNHEY, CDR2 SVGAGI. The CDR3 loop is CASTRTSGYNEQFF. The DNA for the CDR3 is TGTGCCAGCACACGGACTAGCGGGTACAATGAGCAGTTCTTC.

This chain uses TRBV4-2 with TRBJ2-7; 7 bases align to TRBD2. This CDR3 is built from 14 residues. With 0 bases clipped from V and 6 bases from J, the junction kept 5 bases outside the gene matches. Looked up from germline, CDR1 is LGHNA and CDR2 is YNFKEQ. DNA for the CDR3: TGTGCCAGCAGCCAAGAGGGAGGGCTGGGCGAGCAGTACTTC. It translates to CASSQEGGLGEQYF.

The chain joins TRBV5-1 to TRBJ2-1; the match to TRBD2 covers 12 bases. The CDR3 is 16 amino acids. Germline CDR1 SGHRS, CDR2 YFSETQ. The ends lost 3 bases at V and 2 bases at J; junction bases unmatched: 3. CDR3 residues: CASSSSSGGAYNEQFF. Here the CDR3 DNA reads TGCGCCAGCAGCTCTTCTAGCGGGGGGGCCTACAATGAGCAGTTCTTC.

The genes are TRBV5-5 and TRBJ2-3, with TRBD2 identical over 11 bases. V shed 2 bases, J shed 1 base, and the junction held 6 bases outside the gene matches. CDR1 and CDR2 from the germline V gene are SGHKS and YYEKEE (reference sequence). The CDR3 loop spans 17 amino acids. CDR3 nucleotide sequence: TGTGCCAGCAGCTTACAACCGACTAGCGGGGGCACAGATACGCAGTATTTT. Its translation is CASSLQPTSGGTDTQYF.

The chain joins TRBV4-1 to TRBJ2-7; the match to TRBD1 covers 8 bases. The CDR3 extends over 15 amino acids. V lost 2 bases and J lost 2; bases outside the gene matches: 5. Germline lookup yields CDR1 MGHRA and CDR2 YSYEKL. In DNA, the CDR3 is TGCGCCAGCAGCCAAATGGACAGGGACCCCTACGAGCAGTACTTC. This codes for CASSQMDRDPYEQYF.

In DNA, the CDR3 is TGTGCCAGCACCCTCGGGACACATTATGGCTACACCTTC. Its translation: CASTLGTHYGYTF. The V and J genes are TRBV12-3 or TRBV12-4 and TRBJ1-2; maybe TRBD1 (6 bases). Trimming pared 7 bases from V and 5 bases from J, leaving 14 bases between. The CDR3 has 13 residues.

The gene calls are TRBV6-4 and TRBJ2-7, with a tentative D call TRBD1 (6 bases). The V and J ends lost 6 bases and 7 bases respectively, with 28 bases between them. The CDR3 extends over 17 amino acids. From germline, CDR1 is MRHNA and CDR2 SNTAGT. The CDR3 nucleotides read TGTGCCAGCAGGAACAGGGTAAATAAGGGTTTGCTCAGGGAGCAGTACTTC. This codes for CASRNRVNKGLLREQYF.

This rearrangement joins TRBV19 to TRBJ2-7; 7 bases fit TRBD1. Unmatched junction bases numbered 9, after V lost 6 bases and J lost 4 bases. CDR1 LNHDA and CDR2 SQIVND come from the germline V gene (reference sequence). CDR3 size: 14 residues. CDR3 region: CASSYETGPYEQYF. The CDR3 DNA follows: TGTGCCAGTAGCTACGAGACAGGGCCATACGAGCAGTACTTC.

The table lists this clone with a few counts. This chain connects TRBV18 to TRBJ1-2, with D possibly TRBD1 on 5 matching bases. The CDR3 loop spans 15 amino acids. CDR1 KGHSH and CDR2 LQKENI come from the germline V gene. V was pared by 2 bases and J by 4 bases, with 14 bases between. The CDR3 here is CASSPVTGSGYGYTF. CDR3 bases: TGTGCCAGCTCACCAGTAACAGGTAGCGGCTATGGCTACACCTTC.

The rearrangement links TRBV7-2 to TRBJ2-3, with TRBD2 matching over 7 bases. Germline V gene data show CDR1 as SGHTA and CDR2 as FQGNSA. V gave up 5 bases and J gave up 0 bases; unmatched junction bases: 5. The length of the CDR3 is 15 residues. In DNA form, the CDR3 reads TGTGCCAGCAGCAGGGGTAGCGGGAGCACAGATACGCAGTATTTT. Translating gives CASSRGSGSTDTQYF.

J is TRBJ2-7 and V is TRBV6-5; maybe TRBD1 (7 bases). The ends were cut back, 2 bases at V and 4 bases at J, with 12 bases in the middle. Germline V CDR1 and CDR2: MNHEY, SVGAGI. This CDR3 spans 14 amino acids. The CDR3 nucleotides read TGTGCCAGCAGTTACGCGGGGACAGAATACGAGCAGTACTTC. This gives the protein CASSYAGTEYEQYF.

The chain combines TRBV5-1 with TRBJ1-5; TRBD1 might be the D (6 bases). CDR3 length equals 16 residues. Germline CDR1 reads SGHRS; CDR2 reads YFSETQ. V shed 0 bases and J shed 0 bases, with 10 bases lying between them. The CDR3 sequence is CASSLGTDNSNQPQHF. CDR3 nucleotide sequence: TGCGCCAGCAGCTTGGGGACAGACAATAGCAATCAGCCCCAGCATTTT.

The chain is built from TRBV4-1 and TRBJ1-3; 9 nucleotides line up with TRBD1. CDR1 MGHRA and CDR2 YSYEKL come from the germline V gene. J lost 1 base, V lost 5 bases, and 3 bases had no gene match. CDR3 size: 15 residues. The CDR3 coding sequence is TGCGCCAGCAGCGAAGGGACAGGGTCTGGAAACACCATATATTTT. Translation: CASSEGTGSGNTIYF.

DNA of the CDR3: TGTGCCAGCAGCAAACTAAGGGGATCCCGCTACGAGCAGTACTTC. Its protein is CASSKLRGSRYEQYF. The chain employs TRBV21-1 and TRBJ2-7; TRBD1 is taken as the D call from the table, unchecked against the DNA. TRBV21-1 is a pseudogene. The CDR3 covers 15 residues.

The chain is built from TRBV6-5 and TRBJ2-1; the match to TRBD1 covers 8 bases. The V segment lost 6 bases and the J segment 0 bases; nucleotides outside the gene matches: 4. The CDR3 extends over 15 amino acids. Germline V lookup: CDR1 MNHEY, CDR2 SVGAGI. CDR3 residues: CASRPTGGSYNEQFF. DNA of the CDR3: TGTGCCAGCAGGCCTACAGGGGGCTCCTACAATGAGCAGTTCTTC.

The chain joins TRBV28 to TRBJ1-2; weak D call: TRBD1 (5 bases). The V and J ends lost 3 bases and 2 bases respectively, with 13 bases between them. This CDR3 contains 15 residues. The germline V gene encodes CDR1 MDHEN and CDR2 SYDVKM. CDR3 protein: CASSFRGEMNYGYTF. DNA for the CDR3: TGTGCCAGCAGTTTCCGGGGGGAGATGAACTATGGCTACACCTTC.

This chain links TRBV6-1 with TRBJ2-5; 7 bases agree with TRBD2. This CDR3 is built from 16 residues. The junction had 7 bases not matched to a gene; V was cut back by 3 bases and J by 0 bases. CDR1 and CDR2 (germline): MNHNS, SASEGT. Written as DNA, the CDR3 is TGTGCCAGCAGTGAGAGTAGCGGGTCTTACCAAGAGACCCAGTACTTC. This sequence encodes CASSESSGSYQETQYF.